This record concerns one T cell receptor (beta chain) sequence. The sample comes from a study of blood T cell repertoires in COVID-19. About the research overall: Both acute and convalescent COVID-19 samples were obtained from the United States, Italy and Spain.

This CDR3 is 15 amino acids long. Unmatched junction bases numbered 8, after V lost 3 bases and J lost 3 bases. CDR1 is LGHNA, CDR2 YNFKEQ, per germline. How the authors handled the data: Estimated nucleated cell counts came from reference gene primer amplification. Sequencing was performed with immunoSEQ multiplex PCR; in TCRdb, only in-frame clones are kept and a portion is missing. The DNA gave D and trimming, while V, J and clone size come from that table. The table has around 86,000 clones, around 87% seen once. The sequence derives from a woman aged 80 or over with acute or convalescent COVID-19. Sequenced input: peripheral blood. The rearrangement links TRBV4-2 to TRBJ2-7; 7 bases are shared with TRBD1. CDR3: CASSHPGTAYYEQYF. The CDR3 DNA reads as TGTGCCAGCAGCCATCCCGGGACAGCTTACTACGAGCAGTACTTC.